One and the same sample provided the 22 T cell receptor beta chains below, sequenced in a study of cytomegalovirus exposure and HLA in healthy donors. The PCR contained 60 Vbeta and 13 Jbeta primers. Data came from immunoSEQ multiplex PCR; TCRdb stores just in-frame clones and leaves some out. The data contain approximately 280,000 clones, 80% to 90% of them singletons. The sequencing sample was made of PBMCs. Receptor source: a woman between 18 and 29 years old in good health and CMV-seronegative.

CDR3 DNA: TGTGCCAGCAGCCTCCCATCCCGGGCAGACAGACAAGAGACCCAGTACTTC. Amino acid sequence: CASSLPSRADRQETQYF. The chain is built from TRBV7-8 and TRBJ2-5, with D perhaps TRBD1 (5 bases). Germline assignment: CDR1 SGHVS and CDR2 FQNEAQ. This CDR3 is 17 amino acids long. Trimming removed 5 bases from V and 2 bases from J, with 21 bases in between.

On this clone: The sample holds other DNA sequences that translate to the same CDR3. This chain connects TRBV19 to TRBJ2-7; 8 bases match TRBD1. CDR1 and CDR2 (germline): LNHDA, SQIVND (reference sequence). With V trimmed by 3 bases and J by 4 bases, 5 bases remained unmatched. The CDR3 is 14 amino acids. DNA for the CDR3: TGTGCCAGTAGTATTGGGACAGGTACATACGAGCAGTACTTC. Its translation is CASSIGTGTYEQYF.

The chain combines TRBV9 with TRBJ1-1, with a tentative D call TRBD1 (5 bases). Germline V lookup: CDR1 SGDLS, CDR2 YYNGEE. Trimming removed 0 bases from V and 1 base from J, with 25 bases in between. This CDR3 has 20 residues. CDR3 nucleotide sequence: TGTGCCAGCAGCGTAGACCCGGGTGGGGCTGGGACTTTTTCGAACACTGAAGCTTTCTTT. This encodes CASSVDPGGAGTFSNTEAFF. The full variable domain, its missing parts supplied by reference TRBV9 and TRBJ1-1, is DSGVTQTPKHLITATGQRVTLRCSPRSGDLSVYWYQQSLDQGLQFLIQYYNGEERAKGNILERFSAQQFPDLHSELNLSSLELGDSALYFCASSVDPGGAGTFSNTEAFFGQGTRLTVV.

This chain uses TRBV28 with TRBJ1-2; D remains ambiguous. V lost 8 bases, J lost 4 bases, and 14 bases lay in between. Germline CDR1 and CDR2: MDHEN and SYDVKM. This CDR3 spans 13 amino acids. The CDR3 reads CASHGRTSYGYTF. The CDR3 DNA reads TGTGCCAGCCACGGCAGGACTAGCTATGGCTACACCTTC.

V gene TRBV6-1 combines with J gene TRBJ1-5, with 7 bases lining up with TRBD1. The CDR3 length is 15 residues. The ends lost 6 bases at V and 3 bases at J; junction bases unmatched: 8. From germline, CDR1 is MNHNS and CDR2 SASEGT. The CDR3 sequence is CASRPGTALNQPQHF. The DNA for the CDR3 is TGTGCCAGCAGGCCCGGGACAGCCCTCAATCAGCCCCAGCATTTT.

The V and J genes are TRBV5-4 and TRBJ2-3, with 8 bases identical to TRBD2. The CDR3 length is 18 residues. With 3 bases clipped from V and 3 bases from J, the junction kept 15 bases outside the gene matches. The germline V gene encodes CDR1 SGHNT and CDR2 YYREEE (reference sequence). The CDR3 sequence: CASSWAKRGPFGTDTQYF. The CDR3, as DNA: TGTGCCAGCAGCTGGGCGAAGCGGGGGCCATTTGGTACAGATACGCAGTATTTT. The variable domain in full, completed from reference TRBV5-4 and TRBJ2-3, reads ETGVTQSPTHLIKTRGQQVTLRCSSQSGHNTVSWYQQALGQGPQFIFQYYREEENGRGNFPPRFSGLQFPNYSSELNVNALELDDSALYLCASSWAKRGPFGTDTQYFGPGTRLTVL.

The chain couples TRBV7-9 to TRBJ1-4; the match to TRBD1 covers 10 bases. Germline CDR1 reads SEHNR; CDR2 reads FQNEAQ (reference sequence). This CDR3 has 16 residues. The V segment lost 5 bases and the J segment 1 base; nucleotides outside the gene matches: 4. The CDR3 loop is CASSLRDRGTNEKLFF. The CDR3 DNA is TGTGCCAGCAGCCTCCGGGACAGGGGAACTAATGAAAAACTGTTTTTT.

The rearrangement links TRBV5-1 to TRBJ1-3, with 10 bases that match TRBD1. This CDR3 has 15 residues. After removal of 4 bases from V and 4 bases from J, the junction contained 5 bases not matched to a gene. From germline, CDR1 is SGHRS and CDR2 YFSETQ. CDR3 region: CASSMTGGVGNTIYF. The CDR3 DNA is TGCGCCAGCAGCATGACAGGGGGCGTCGGAAACACCATATATTTT.

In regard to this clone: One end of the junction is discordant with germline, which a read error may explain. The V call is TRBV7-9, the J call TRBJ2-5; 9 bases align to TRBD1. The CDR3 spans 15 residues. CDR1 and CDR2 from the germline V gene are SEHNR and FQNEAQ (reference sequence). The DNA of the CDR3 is TGTTCCAGCAGCTTAGGGACAGGGTGGCAAGAGACCCAGTACTTC. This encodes CSSSLGTGWQETQYF.

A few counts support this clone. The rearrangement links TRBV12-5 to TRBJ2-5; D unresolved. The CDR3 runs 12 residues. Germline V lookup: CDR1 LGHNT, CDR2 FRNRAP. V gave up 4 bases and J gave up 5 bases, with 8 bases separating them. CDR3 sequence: CASGSPRETQYF. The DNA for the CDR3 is TGTGCTAGTGGTTCCCCTAGGGAGACCCAGTACTTC.

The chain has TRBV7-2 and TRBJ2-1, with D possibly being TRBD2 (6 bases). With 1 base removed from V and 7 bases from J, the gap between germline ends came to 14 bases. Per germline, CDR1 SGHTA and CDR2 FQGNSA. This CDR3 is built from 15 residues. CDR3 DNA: TGTGCCAGCAGCTTAGATCGGGAGATCGGTAATGAGCAGTTCTTC. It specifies CASSLDREIGNEQFF.

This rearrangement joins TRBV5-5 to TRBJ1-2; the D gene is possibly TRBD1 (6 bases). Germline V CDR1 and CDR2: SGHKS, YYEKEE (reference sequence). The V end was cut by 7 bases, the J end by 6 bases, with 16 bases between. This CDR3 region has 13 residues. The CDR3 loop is CASGSRGGNGYTF. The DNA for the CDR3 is TGTGCCAGCGGGTCCAGGGGCGGTAATGGCTACACCTTC.

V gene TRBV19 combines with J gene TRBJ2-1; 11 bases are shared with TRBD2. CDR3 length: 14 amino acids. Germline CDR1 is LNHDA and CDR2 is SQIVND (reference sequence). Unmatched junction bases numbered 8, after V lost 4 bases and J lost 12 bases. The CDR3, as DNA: TGTGCCAGTAGTAGTAGCGGGGGGGCCTTGGGGCAGTTCTTC. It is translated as CASSSSGGALGQFF. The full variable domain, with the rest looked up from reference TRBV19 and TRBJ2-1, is DGGITQSPKYLFRKEGQNVTLSCEQNLNHDAMYWYRQDPGQGLRLIYYSQIVNDFQKGDIAEGYSVSREKKESFPLTVTSAQKNPTAFYLCASSSSGGALGQFFGPGTRLTVL.

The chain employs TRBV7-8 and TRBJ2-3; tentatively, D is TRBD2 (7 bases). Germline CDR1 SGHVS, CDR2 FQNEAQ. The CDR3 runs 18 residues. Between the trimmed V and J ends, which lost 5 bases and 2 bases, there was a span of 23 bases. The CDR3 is CASSITEGGGRITDTQYF. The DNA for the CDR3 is TGTGCCAGCAGCATAACGGAGGGGGGGGGCCGAATCACAGATACGCAGTATTTT.

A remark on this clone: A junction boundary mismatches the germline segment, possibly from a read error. CDR3 sequence reads: CASSPEGVGNNEQFF. CDR3 DNA sequence: TGTGCTAGCAGCCCCGAGGGGGTGGGCAACAATGAGCAGTTCTTC. V gene TRBV7-7 combines with J gene TRBJ2-1; perhaps TRBD1 as D (6 bases). CDR1 and CDR2 (germline): SSHAT, FNYEAQ (reference sequence). CDR3 length: 15 amino acids.

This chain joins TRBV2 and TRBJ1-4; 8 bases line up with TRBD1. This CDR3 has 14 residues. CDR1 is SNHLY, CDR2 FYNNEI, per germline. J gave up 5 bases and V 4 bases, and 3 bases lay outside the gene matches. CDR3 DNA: TGTGCCAGCAGTGGGGACAGGACAAATGAAAAACTGTTTTTT. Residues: CASSGDRTNEKLFF.

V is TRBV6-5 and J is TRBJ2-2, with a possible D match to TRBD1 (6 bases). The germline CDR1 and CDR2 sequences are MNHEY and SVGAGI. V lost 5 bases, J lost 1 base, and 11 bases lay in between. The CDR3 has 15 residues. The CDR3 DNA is TGTGCCAGCAGTCCCGAAGGGGGGAACACCGGGGAGCTGTTTTTT. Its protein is CASSPEGGNTGELFF.

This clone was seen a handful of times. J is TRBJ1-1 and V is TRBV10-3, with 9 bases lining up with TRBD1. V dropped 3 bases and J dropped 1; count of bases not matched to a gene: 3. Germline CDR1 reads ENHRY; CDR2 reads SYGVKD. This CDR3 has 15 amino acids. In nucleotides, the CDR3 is TGTGCCATCAGTGAACAGGGGGCTGGGAACACTGAAGCTTTCTTT. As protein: CAISEQGAGNTEAFF.

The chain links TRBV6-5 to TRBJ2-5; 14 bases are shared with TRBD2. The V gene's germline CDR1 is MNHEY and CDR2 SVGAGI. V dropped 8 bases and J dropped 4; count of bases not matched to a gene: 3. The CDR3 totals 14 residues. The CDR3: CASGTSGGTETQYF. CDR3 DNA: TGTGCCAGCGGGACTAGCGGGGGAACAGAGACCCAGTACTTC.

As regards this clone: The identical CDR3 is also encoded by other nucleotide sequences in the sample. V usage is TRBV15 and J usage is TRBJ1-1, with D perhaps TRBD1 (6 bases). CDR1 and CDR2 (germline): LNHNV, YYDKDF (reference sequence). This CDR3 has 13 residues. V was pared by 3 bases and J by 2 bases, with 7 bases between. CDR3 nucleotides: TGTGCCACCAGCAGGGACAGAAACACTGAAGCTTTCTTT. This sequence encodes CATSRDRNTEAFF.

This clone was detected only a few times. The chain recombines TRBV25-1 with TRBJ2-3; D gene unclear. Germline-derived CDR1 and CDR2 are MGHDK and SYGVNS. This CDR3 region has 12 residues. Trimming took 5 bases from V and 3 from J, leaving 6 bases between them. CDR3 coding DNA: TGTGCCAGCAGTCCTATTACAGATACGCAGTATTTT. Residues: CASSPITDTQYF.

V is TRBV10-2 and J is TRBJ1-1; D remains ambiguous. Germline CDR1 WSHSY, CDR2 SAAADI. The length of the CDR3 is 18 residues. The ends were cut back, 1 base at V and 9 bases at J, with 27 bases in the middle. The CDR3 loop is CASSEYRTVVCISSKAFF. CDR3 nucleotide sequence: TGCGCCAGCAGTGAGTATCGTACGGTGGTGTGTATTTCTAGTAAAGCTTTCTTT.